The 5 T cell receptor beta chains below come from one sample, sequenced in a study of blood T cell repertoires in COVID-19. Generated by immunoSEQ multiplex PCR, the TCRdb table keeps only in-frame clones and is missing some. The table records about 30,000 clones, nearly 80% of them present only once. Material for sequencing was peripheral blood. The receptor source for this set is an older woman with acute or convalescent COVID-19.

This clone was seen a handful of times. The chain links TRBV7-6 to TRBJ2-2; 7 bases agree with TRBD2. Germline assignment: CDR1 SGHVS and CDR2 FNYEAQ. Trimming took 10 bases from V and 5 from J; bases not matched to a gene: 4. This CDR3 has 12 amino acids. The CDR3 DNA sequence: TGTGCCACGGGGGGTCAGACCGGGGAGCTGTTTTTT. This encodes CATGGQTGELFF.

This rearrangement joins TRBV6-6 to TRBJ1-4; TRBD1 is a possible D gene (5 bases). CDR3 length: 11 amino acids. The ends were cut back, 7 bases at V and 8 bases at J, with 8 bases in the middle. Germline assignment: CDR1 MNHNY and CDR2 SVGAGI (reference sequence). CDR3 sequence reads: CASTRGEKLFF. The CDR3 region has the DNA TGTGCCAGCACCCGGGGGGAAAAACTGTTTTTT.

The chain recombines TRBV6-1 with TRBJ1-4; 7 bases are shared with TRBD1. V gave up 3 bases and J gave up 3 bases; unmatched junction bases: 1. The germline V gene encodes CDR1 MNHNS and CDR2 SASEGT. The CDR3 is 14 amino acids. DNA of the CDR3: TGTGCCAGCAGTGACGGGACAGCTAATGAAAAACTGTTTTTT. Translation: CASSDGTANEKLFF.

The chain uses TRBV7-6 and TRBJ2-1; 10 nucleotides match TRBD2. Germline lookup yields CDR1 SGHVS and CDR2 FNYEAQ. This CDR3 spans 15 amino acids. V lost 1 base to trimming and J lost 4 bases; unmatched junction nucleotides: 1. The CDR3 sequence: CASSLERGGYNEQFF. Written as DNA, the CDR3 is TGTGCCAGCAGCTTAGAGCGGGGGGGTTACAATGAGCAGTTCTTC.

The genes are TRBV18 and TRBJ2-3, with TRBD2 matching 8 bases. The germline CDR1 and CDR2 sequences are KGHSH and LQKENI. The CDR3 length is 16 residues. J lost 0 bases, V lost 6 bases, and 8 bases had no gene match. The CDR3 nucleotides read TGTGCCAGCTCGCCGCAGCGGGAGCTAAGCACAGATACGCAGTATTTT. It codes for CASSPQRELSTDTQYF.